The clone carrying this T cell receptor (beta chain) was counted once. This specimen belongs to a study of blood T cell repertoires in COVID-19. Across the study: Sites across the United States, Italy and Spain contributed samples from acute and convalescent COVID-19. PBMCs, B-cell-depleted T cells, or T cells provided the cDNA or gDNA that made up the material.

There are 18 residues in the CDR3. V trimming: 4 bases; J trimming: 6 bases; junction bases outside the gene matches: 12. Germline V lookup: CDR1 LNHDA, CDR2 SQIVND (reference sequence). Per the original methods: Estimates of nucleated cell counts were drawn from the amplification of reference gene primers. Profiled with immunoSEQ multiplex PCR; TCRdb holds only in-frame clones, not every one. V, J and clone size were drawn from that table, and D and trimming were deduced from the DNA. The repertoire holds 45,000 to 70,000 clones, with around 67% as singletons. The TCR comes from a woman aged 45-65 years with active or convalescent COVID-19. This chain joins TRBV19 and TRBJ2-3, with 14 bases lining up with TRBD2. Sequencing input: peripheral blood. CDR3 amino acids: CASSTIYGTSGSSDTQYF. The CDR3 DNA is TGTGCCAGTAGTACCATTTACGGGACTAGCGGGAGCTCGGATACGCAGTATTTT.